The 5 T cell receptor beta chains in this list originate from one sample, sequenced in a study of identical twins (dated by TCRdb to between 2015 and 2016). Library preparation used 5' RACE. Sequencing took place on an Illumina HiSeq 2000. TCRdb's own reprocessing of the public reads used fastp at Q25 and MiXCR and kept productive beta chains. Rows are combined by CDR3 protein, so each entry shows the most common genes and DNA. For this sample the table gives around 240,000 distinct CDR3 sequences, of which about 7% were detected only once. Roughly 3.6% of the sample is taken by the ten largest. A further study also used this sample, focusing on yellow fever vaccine responses in identical twins.

Sample: memory (CD45RO+) T cells sorted from blood. The cell subset or site label, read with the paper, signifies: CD45RO+ enriched T cells. These TCRs come from a young woman in good health.

This clonotype was counted between two and nine times. J is TRBJ2-3 and V is TRBV6-1; TRBD2 might be the D (6 bases). Per the germline V gene, CDR1 is MNHNS and CDR2 is SASEGT. The CDR3 runs 15 residues. V dropped 1 base and J dropped 4 bases, with 12 bases sitting between them. CDR3 region: CASSEGGGGADTQYF. The CDR3 nucleotides read TGTGCCAGCAGTGAAGGAGGAGGCGGGGCAGATACGCAGTATTTT.

The V call is TRBV20-1, the J call TRBJ2-5, with 11 bases aligning to TRBD2. The V segment lost 8 bases and the J segment 2 bases; nucleotides outside the gene matches: 4. The CDR3 runs to 13 residues. Germline CDR1 is DFQATT and CDR2 is SNEGSKA (reference sequence). This CDR3 is CSSPSGGQETQYF. The CDR3 DNA is TGCAGTTCCCCTAGCGGGGGGCAAGAGACCCAGTACTTC.

This clonotype was observed many times. The DNA for the CDR3 is TGCAGTGCTAGAGATCTAGGGAGGGGTGCTGAAAAACTGTTTTTT. Translating gives CSARDLGRGAEKLFF. V gene TRBV20-1 combines with J gene TRBJ1-4; possible D gene TRBD1, 5 bases. This CDR3 is built from 15 residues. Germline V gene data show CDR1 as DFQATT and CDR2 as SNEGSKA (reference sequence). Trimming took 0 bases from V and 7 from J, leaving 15 bases between them.

This clonotype showed up many times. The rearrangement links TRBV5-1 to TRBJ1-1; 9 nucleotides match TRBD1. V gave up 1 base and J gave up 0 bases; unmatched junction bases: 4. Germline V CDR1 and CDR2: SGHRS, YFSETQ. The CDR3 sequence is 16 residues long. This CDR3 is CASSLRGTGLNTEAFF. The CDR3, as DNA: TGCGCCAGCAGCTTGAGGGGGACAGGGCTGAACACTGAAGCTTTCTTT.

The V gene is TRBV5-1, the J gene TRBJ1-3, with a weak D call TRBD1 (5 bases). This CDR3 comprises 15 residues. CDR1 is SGHRS and CDR2 is YFSETQ in the germline V gene. The V gene lost 2 bases and the J gene lost 0 bases, with 9 bases spanning the gap. The CDR3 nucleotides read TGCGCCAGCAGCTTACAGGCAAGCTCTGGAAACACCATATATTTT. Its protein is CASSLQASSGNTIYF.